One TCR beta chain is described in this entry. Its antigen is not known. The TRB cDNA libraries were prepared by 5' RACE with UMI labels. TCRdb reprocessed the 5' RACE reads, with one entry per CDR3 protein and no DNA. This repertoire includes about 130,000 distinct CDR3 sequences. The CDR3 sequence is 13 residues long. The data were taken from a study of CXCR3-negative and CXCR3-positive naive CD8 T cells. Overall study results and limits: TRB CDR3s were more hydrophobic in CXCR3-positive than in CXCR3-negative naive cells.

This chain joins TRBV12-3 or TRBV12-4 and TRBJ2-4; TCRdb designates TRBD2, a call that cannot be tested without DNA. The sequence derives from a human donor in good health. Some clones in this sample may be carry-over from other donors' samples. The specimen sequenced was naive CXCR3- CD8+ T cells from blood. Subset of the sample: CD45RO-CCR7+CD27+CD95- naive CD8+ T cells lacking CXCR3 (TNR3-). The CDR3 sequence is CASMETLAGTQYF.